Shown below are 31 T cell receptor beta chains from a single sample sequenced in a study of T cells in Graves' hyperthyroidism and ophthalmopathy. Template material for amplifying TCR beta CDR3 regions consisted of RNA transcripts. HTBI primers drove first-round RT-PCR of the TCR CDR3. Each CDR3 protein is one row after TCRdb ran MiXCR on the multiplex PCR reads. The data hold 620,000 or so distinct CDR3 sequences, with roughly 15% observed a single time. Sequencing input: blood. The source of these receptors is a woman between 45 and 65 years old with Graves' ophthalmopathy.

Ten or more counts support this clonotype. The chain employs TRBV28 and TRBJ2-7; 10 bases are a match to TRBD2. Germline values: CDR1 MDHEN, CDR2 SYDVKM. The V and J ends lost 3 bases and 3 bases, in that order; junction bases with no gene match: 8. The CDR3 has 16 amino acids. Here the CDR3 reads CASSLSLAGLSYEQYF. The DNA for the CDR3 is TGTGCCAGCAGTTTGTCACTAGCGGGACTTAGCTACGAGCAGTACTTC.

V is TRBV4-3 and J is TRBJ1-2; D is uncertain. CDR1 and CDR2 (germline): LGHNA, YSLEER. This CDR3 contains 14 residues. The V gene lost 0 bases and the J gene lost 4 bases, with 9 bases spanning the gap. CDR3 DNA: TGCGCCAGCAGCCAAGAAGACGCAAGCTATGGCTACACCTTC. It specifies CASSQEDASYGYTF.

The chain carries TRBV30 and TRBJ1-3; D uncertain. Germline CDR1 is GTSNPN and CDR2 is SVGIG (reference sequence). This CDR3 has 11 amino acids. Trimming removed 1 base at V and 6 bases at J, with 4 bases between. The CDR3 region has the DNA TGTGCCTGGAGTGGTCTAAACACCATATATTTT. Its protein is CAWSGLNTIYF.

This clonotype has at least ten counts. The gene calls are TRBV27 and TRBJ2-2; 8 bases fit TRBD2. Germline V gives CDR1 MNHEY, CDR2 SMNVEV (reference sequence). The CDR3 loop spans 16 amino acids. The ends lost 5 bases at V and 2 bases at J; junction bases unmatched: 7. This CDR3 reads CASSPAGVPNTGELFF. CDR3 DNA: TGTGCCAGCAGTCCAGCGGGAGTCCCTAACACCGGGGAGCTGTTTTTT.

This chain uses TRBV7-3 with TRBJ2-2, with no clear D. Germline CDR1 is SGHTA and CDR2 is FQGTGA. This CDR3 has 13 amino acids. Trimming took off 5 bases at V and 5 bases at J, with 9 bases between the two ends. This chain's CDR3 is CASSTSSTGELFF. The CDR3 DNA reads TGTGCCAGCAGCACCTCGAGTACCGGGGAGCTGTTTTTT. The complete variable domain, with remaining parts taken from reference TRBV7-3 and TRBJ2-2, reads GAGVSQTPSNKVTEKGKYVELRCDPISGHTALYWYRQSLGQGPEFLIYFQGTGAADDSGLPNDRFFAVRPEGSVSTLKIQRTERGDSAVYLCASSTSSTGELFFGEGSRLTVL.

J is TRBJ1-1 and V is TRBV14, with no clear D. Between the trimmed V and J ends, which lost 4 bases and 0 bases, there was a span of 18 bases. Per the germline V gene, CDR1 is SGHDN and CDR2 is FVKESK. This CDR3 has 17 amino acids. The DNA of the CDR3 is TGTGCCAGCAGCCTCCGGACGGTGGGTTTAATGAACACTGAAGCTTTCTTT. Translating gives CASSLRTVGLMNTEAFF.

Many counts were recorded for this clonotype. The chain carries TRBV20-1 and TRBJ2-5; no definite D call. CDR3 size: 12 residues. V gave up 0 bases and J gave up 3 bases, with 5 bases separating them. The germline gives CDR1 DFQATT, CDR2 SNEGSKA (reference sequence). Written as DNA, the CDR3 is TGCAGTGCTAGAGACTTGGAAGAGACCCAGTACTTC. Its protein product is CSARDLEETQYF.

This clonotype was seen more than once but under ten times. The chain has TRBV18 and TRBJ1-3, with D hard to call. V lost 4 bases, J lost 7 bases, and 11 bases lay in between. The CDR3 covers 13 residues. Germline-derived CDR1 and CDR2 are KGHSH and LQKENI. For the CDR3, the DNA is TGTGCCAGCTCACGACGGAATCCGAACACCATATATTTT. This codes for CASSRRNPNTIYF.

The rearrangement links TRBV6-2 or TRBV6-3 to TRBJ2-7; TRBD2 matches 10 bases. Germline assignment: CDR1 MNHEY and CDR2 SVGEGT. Losses at the gene ends were 5 bases for V and 4 bases for J; bases not matched to a gene: 8. CDR3 size: 15 residues. CDR3 coding DNA: TGTGCCAGCAGTGAAGGACTAGCGGTCGGATACGAGCAGTACTTC. Encoded protein: CASSEGLAVGYEQYF.

This clonotype was found many times. The chain employs TRBV11-1 and TRBJ2-1; TRBD2 matches at 9 bases. V gave up 6 bases and J gave up 2 bases; unmatched junction bases: 8. The CDR3 length is 16 residues. Looked up from germline, CDR1 is SGHAT and CDR2 is FQDESV (reference sequence). The CDR3 loop is CASSMIAGVTYNEQFF. DNA for the CDR3: TGTGCCAGCAGTATGATAGCGGGAGTAACCTACAATGAGCAGTTCTTC.

This clonotype was seen ten or more times. The chain is built from TRBV5-1 and TRBJ2-1; 7 nucleotides align to TRBD2. The CDR3 runs 16 residues. The junction had 13 bases not matched to a gene; V was cut back by 1 base and J by 9 bases. CDR1 and CDR2 (germline): SGHRS, YFSETQ. The CDR3 loop is CASSLLLLAAAGEQFF. Here the CDR3 DNA reads TGCGCCAGCAGCTTGCTCCTCCTAGCGGCGGCAGGTGAGCAGTTCTTC.

The chain carries TRBV3-1 and TRBJ2-7; 14 bases line up with TRBD2. Germline CDR1 is LGHDT and CDR2 is YNNKEL (reference sequence). This CDR3 has 16 amino acids. V gave up 5 bases and J gave up 6 bases; unmatched junction bases: 9. The CDR3 here is CASSSGTSGSVREQYF. The CDR3 nucleotides read TGTGCCAGCAGCTCCGGGACTAGCGGGAGTGTTCGCGAGCAGTACTTC.

The rearrangement links TRBV30 to TRBJ1-3, with D unclear. With 4 bases removed from V and 0 bases from J, the gap between germline ends came to 13 bases. The CDR3 sequence is 15 residues long. The germline gives CDR1 GTSNPN, CDR2 SVGIG (reference sequence). CDR3 sequence (DNA): TGTGCCTGGATGGGTTATCCGAACTCTGGAAACACCATATATTTT. Translating gives CAWMGYPNSGNTIYF.

This clonotype was counted many times. J is TRBJ2-2 and V is TRBV5-1; D is uncertain. CDR1 is SGHRS, CDR2 YFSETQ, per germline. The CDR3 length is 14 residues. V was shortened by 1 base and J by 3 bases, with 7 bases between the two germline ends. CDR3 in DNA: TGCGCCAGCAGCTTGTACGGGTACACCGGGGAGCTGTTTTTT. Protein: CASSLYGYTGELFF.

This clonotype has a count of ten or more. The chain employs TRBV7-2 and TRBJ2-1, with TRBD2 matching 10 bases. Trimming took 2 bases from V and 4 from J; bases not matched to a gene: 8. Germline CDR1 SGHTA, CDR2 FQGNSA. This CDR3 is 17 amino acids long. The CDR3 DNA reads as TGTGCCAGCAGCTTACCGGAAGCGGGAGGGCGTTACAATGAGCAGTTCTTC. This translates into CASSLPEAGGRYNEQFF. Filled out from reference TRBV7-2 and TRBJ2-1, the complete variable domain reads GAGVSQSPSNKVTEKGKDVELRCDPISGHTALYWYRQSLGQGLEFLIYFQGNSAPDKSGLPSDRFSAERTGGSVSTLTIQRTQQEDSAVYLCASSLPEAGGRYNEQFFGPGTRLTVL.

The rearrangement joins TRBV7-3 to TRBJ1-1, with D possibly being TRBD1 (6 bases). The ends were cut back, 4 bases at V and 0 bases at J, with 12 bases in the middle. This CDR3 contains 15 residues. Germline V lookup: CDR1 SGHTA, CDR2 FQGTGA. The CDR3 nucleotides are TGTGCCAGCAGCTCCTCGGACAGTTTGAACACTGAAGCTTTCTTT. Encoded protein: CASSSSDSLNTEAFF.

In its sample, this clonotype was seen a few times. The rearrangement uses TRBV28 and TRBJ1-4; TRBD1 matches at 7 bases. This CDR3 comprises 14 residues. The V segment lost 3 bases and the J segment 8 bases; nucleotides outside the gene matches: 6. Per the germline V gene, CDR1 is MDHEN and CDR2 is SYDVKM. CDR3 sequence reads: CASSFDRAREKLFF. The CDR3 DNA follows: TGTGCCAGCAGTTTCGACAGGGCGCGGGAAAAACTGTTTTTT.

In its sample, this clonotype was seen many times. The V gene is TRBV11-3, the J gene TRBJ2-1; 10 bases line up with TRBD2. Germline V lookup: CDR1 SGHNT, CDR2 YENEEA. The CDR3 contains 16 residues. With V trimmed by 0 bases and J by 8 bases, 7 bases remained unmatched. The DNA for the CDR3 is TGTGCCAGCAGCTTAGAGGGACTAGCGCCCGACTATGAGCAGTTCTTC. Encoded protein: CASSLEGLAPDYEQFF.

J is TRBJ2-2 and V is TRBV5-1, with D possibly matching TRBD2 (5 bases). Germline V gene lookup returns CDR1 SGHRS and CDR2 YFSETQ. CDR3 length: 14 residues. Trimming removed 6 bases from V and 2 bases from J, with 11 bases in between. The CDR3, as DNA: TGCGCCAGCAATAACGGGATAAACACCGGGGAGCTGTTTTTT. It yields the protein CASNNGINTGELFF. The full variable domain, in which reference TRBV5-1 and TRBJ2-2 provide the parts outside the CDR3, is KAGVTQTPRYLIKTRGQQVTLSCSPISGHRSVSWYQQTPGQGLQFLFEYFSETQRNKGNFPGRFSGRQFSNSRSEMNVSTLELGDSALYLCASNNGINTGELFFGEGSRLTVL.

This clonotype was counted a few times. The V gene is TRBV19, the J gene TRBJ2-1, with TRBD2 as a possible D gene (5 bases). V gave up 4 bases and J gave up 2 bases, with 12 bases separating them. CDR1 is LNHDA, CDR2 SQIVND, per germline (reference sequence). The CDR3 runs to 15 residues. CDR3 region: CASSTRGLAYNEQFF. CDR3 DNA: TGTGCCAGTAGTACCCGCGGGCTAGCCTACAATGAGCAGTTCTTC.

The chain carries TRBV11-3 and TRBJ2-1; TRBD2 matches at 13 bases. Unmatched junction bases numbered 7, after V lost 5 bases and J lost 0 bases. The CDR3 spans 18 residues. The germline gives CDR1 SGHNT, CDR2 YENEEA. As DNA, the CDR3 is TGTGCCAGCAGCCATCGGACTAGCGGGAGACACTCCTACAATGAGCAGTTCTTC. Its protein is CASSHRTSGRHSYNEQFF.

This clonotype was seen more than once but under ten times. V usage is TRBV5-6 and J usage is TRBJ2-5; 8 bases line up with TRBD2. The CDR3 is 16 residues long. Germline values: CDR1 SGHDT, CDR2 YYEEEE. Trimming took 0 bases from V and 2 from J; bases not matched to a gene: 6. CDR3 protein: CASSLAGLAGQETQYF. CDR3 DNA sequence: TGTGCCAGCAGCTTGGCCGGGCTAGCGGGTCAAGAGACCCAGTACTTC.

This clonotype was seen ten or more times. One end of the junction varies from germline; a read error may be responsible. The CDR3 here is CASSIGQGNGDTQYF. The CDR3 DNA reads TGCGCCAGCAGCATAGGGCAGGGCAATGGAGATACGCAGTATTTT. The rearrangement uses TRBV7-9 and TRBJ2-3; D is perhaps TRBD1 (5 bases). CDR3 size: 15 residues. Germline V CDR1 and CDR2: SEHNR, FQNEAQ (reference sequence).

The chain is built from TRBV20-1 and TRBJ1-4; D remains ambiguous. The germline V gene encodes CDR1 DFQATT and CDR2 SNEGSKA (reference sequence). There are 13 residues in the CDR3. The V end was cut by 6 bases, the J end by 8 bases, with 16 bases between. The CDR3 sequence: CSASHYPEEKLFF. DNA of the CDR3: TGCAGTGCGAGCCACTACCCCGAGGAAAAACTGTTTTTT.

With regard to this clonotype: Since a much larger clone is just one base distant, this may be a read error. The chain employs TRBV9 and TRBJ2-1; 9 nucleotides align to TRBD2. Germline lookup yields CDR1 SGDLS and CDR2 YYNGEE. There are 13 residues in the CDR3. V lost 4 bases, J lost 8 bases, and 4 bases stayed unmatched. The CDR3 bases are TGTGCCAGCAGCACCGGGACTAGCTATGAGCAGTTCTTC. It yields the protein CASSTGTSYEQFF.

This clonotype was seen ten or more times. This chain uses TRBV11-2 with TRBJ2-7; 8 bases align to TRBD1. The V segment lost 5 bases and the J segment 2 bases; nucleotides outside the gene matches: 14. In germline, CDR1 is SGHAT, CDR2 FQNNGV. This CDR3 is 17 amino acids long. CDR3: CASSQGRGRRTTYEQYF. In nucleotides, the CDR3 is TGTGCCAGCAGCCAAGGCAGGGGGCGCCGGACCACCTACGAGCAGTACTTC.

In this sample, this clonotype turned up many times. V is TRBV20-1 and J is TRBJ2-7; 9 bases map to TRBD2. CDR1 and CDR2 (germline): DFQATT, SNEGSKA (reference sequence). V lost 1 base, J lost 3 bases, and 4 bases stayed unmatched. CDR3 length equals 14 residues. The CDR3 loop is CSARGTSADYEQYF. The CDR3 DNA follows: TGCAGTGCTAGAGGGACTAGCGCGGACTACGAGCAGTACTTC.

This clonotype was detected only a few times. The rearrangement uses TRBV29-1 and TRBJ2-7; 11 nucleotides line up with TRBD2. Unmatched junction bases numbered 7, after V lost 0 bases and J lost 6 bases. CDR3 length: 15 residues. CDR1 SQVTM and CDR2 ANQGSEA come from the germline V gene. CDR3 nucleotide sequence: TGCAGCGTTGAAGAGTTGGTAGCGGGAGGGATCGAGCAGTACTTC. It specifies CSVEELVAGGIEQYF.

Details on this clonotype: This clone may be a read error of a much larger clone one base away. The chain joins TRBV5-1 to TRBJ2-2; the D gene could be TRBD1 or TRBD2 (5 bases each). The CDR3 has 16 residues. Germline V gene data show CDR1 as SGHRS and CDR2 as YFSETQ. This chain's CDR3 is CASSPRGRADTGELSF. The DNA of the CDR3 is TGCGCCAGCAGCCCAAGGGGCAGGGCCGACACCGGGGAGCTGTCTTTT.

This clonotype has just a few counts. The chain couples TRBV20-1 to TRBJ1-3, with D unresolved. Germline assignment: CDR1 DFQATT and CDR2 SNEGSKA (reference sequence). The CDR3 is 13 residues long. The V end was cut by 5 bases, the J end by 0 bases, with 8 bases between. The CDR3 here is CSARTASGNTIYF. CDR3 sequence (DNA): TGCAGTGCTCGTACAGCCTCTGGAAACACCATATATTTT.

This clonotype has a count of ten or more. CDR3 nucleotides: TGTGCCAGCAGTCAGGACAGGGTTGCACAAGAGACCCAGTACTTC. Its translation: CASSQDRVAQETQYF. The rearrangement links TRBV6-1 to TRBJ2-5, with 8 bases lining up with TRBD1. This CDR3 spans 15 amino acids. The V and J ends lost 5 bases and 2 bases, in that order; junction bases with no gene match: 7. The germline CDR1 and CDR2 sequences are MNHNS and SASEGT.